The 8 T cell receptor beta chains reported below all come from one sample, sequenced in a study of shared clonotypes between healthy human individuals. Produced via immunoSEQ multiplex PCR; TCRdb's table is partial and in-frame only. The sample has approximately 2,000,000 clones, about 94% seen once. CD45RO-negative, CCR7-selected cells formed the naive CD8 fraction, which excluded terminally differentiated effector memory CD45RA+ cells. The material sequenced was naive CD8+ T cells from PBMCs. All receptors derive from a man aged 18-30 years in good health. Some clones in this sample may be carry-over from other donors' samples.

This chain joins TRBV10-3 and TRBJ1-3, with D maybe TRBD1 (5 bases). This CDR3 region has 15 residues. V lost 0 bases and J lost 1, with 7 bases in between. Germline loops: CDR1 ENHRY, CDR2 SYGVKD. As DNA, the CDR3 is TGTGCCATCAGTGAGTCGAGGGGTTCTGGAAACACCATATATTTT. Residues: CAISESRGSGNTIYF.

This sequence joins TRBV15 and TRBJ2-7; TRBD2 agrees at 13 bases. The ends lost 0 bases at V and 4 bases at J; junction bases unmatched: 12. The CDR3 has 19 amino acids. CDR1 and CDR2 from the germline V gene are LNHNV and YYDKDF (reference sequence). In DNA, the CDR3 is TGTGCCACCAGCAGAGAAGGGGGGGGACTAGCGGGACATAAGTACGAGCAGTACTTC. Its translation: CATSREGGGLAGHKYEQYF.

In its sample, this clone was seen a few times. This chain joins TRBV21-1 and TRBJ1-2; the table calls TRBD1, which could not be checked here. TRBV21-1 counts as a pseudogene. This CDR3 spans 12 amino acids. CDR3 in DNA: TGTGCCAGCAGCGATTTATGGGGCGCCGCCACCTTC. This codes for CASSDLWGAATF.

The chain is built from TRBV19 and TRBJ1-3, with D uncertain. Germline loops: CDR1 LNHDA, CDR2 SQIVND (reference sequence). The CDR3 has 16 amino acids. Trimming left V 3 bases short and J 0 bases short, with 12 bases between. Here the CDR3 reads CASSMERFISGNTIYF. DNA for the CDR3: TGTGCCAGTAGTATGGAAAGGTTCATCTCTGGAAACACCATATATTTT.

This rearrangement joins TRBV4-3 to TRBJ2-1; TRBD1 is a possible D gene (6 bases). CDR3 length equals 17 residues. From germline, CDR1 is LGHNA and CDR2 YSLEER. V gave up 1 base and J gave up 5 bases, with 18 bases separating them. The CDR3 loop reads CASSQGTDSRVHNEQFF. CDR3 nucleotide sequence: TGCGCCAGCAGCCAAGGCACGGACAGCAGAGTCCACAATGAGCAGTTCTTC.

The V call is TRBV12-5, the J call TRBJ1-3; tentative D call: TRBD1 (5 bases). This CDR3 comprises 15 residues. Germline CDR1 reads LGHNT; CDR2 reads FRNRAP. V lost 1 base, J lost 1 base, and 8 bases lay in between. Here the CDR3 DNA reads TGTGCTAGTGGTTTGGACGGGACTTCTGGAAACACCATATATTTT. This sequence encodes CASGLDGTSGNTIYF.

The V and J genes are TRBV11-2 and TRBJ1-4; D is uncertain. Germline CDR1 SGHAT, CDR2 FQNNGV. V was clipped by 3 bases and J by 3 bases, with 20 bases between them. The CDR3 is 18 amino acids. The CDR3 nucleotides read TGTGCCAGCAGCTTCTTCGAGGCACCTATTCGGGCTAATGAAAAACTGTTTTTT. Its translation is CASSFFEAPIRANEKLFF.

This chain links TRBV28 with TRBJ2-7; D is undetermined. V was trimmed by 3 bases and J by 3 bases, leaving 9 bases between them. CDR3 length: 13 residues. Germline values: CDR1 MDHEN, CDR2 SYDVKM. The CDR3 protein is CASSLIVNYEQYF. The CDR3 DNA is TGTGCCAGCAGTTTGATAGTAAACTACGAGCAGTACTTC.